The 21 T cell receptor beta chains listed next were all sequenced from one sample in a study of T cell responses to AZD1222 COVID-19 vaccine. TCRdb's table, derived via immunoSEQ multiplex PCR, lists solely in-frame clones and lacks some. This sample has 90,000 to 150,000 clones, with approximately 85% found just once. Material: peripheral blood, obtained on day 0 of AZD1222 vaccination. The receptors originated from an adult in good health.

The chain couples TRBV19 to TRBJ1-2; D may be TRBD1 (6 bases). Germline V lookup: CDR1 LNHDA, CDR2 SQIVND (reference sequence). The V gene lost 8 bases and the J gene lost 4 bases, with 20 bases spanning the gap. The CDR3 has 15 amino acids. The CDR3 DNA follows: TGTGCCAGTTCGGACCCCGACAGGAGTGCCTATGGCTACACCTTC. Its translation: CASSDPDRSAYGYTF. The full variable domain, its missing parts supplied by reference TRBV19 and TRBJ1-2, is DGGITQSPKYLFRKEGQNVTLSCEQNLNHDAMYWYRQDPGQGLRLIYYSQIVNDFQKGDIAEGYSVSREKKESFPLTVTSAQKNPTAFYLCASSDPDRSAYGYTFGSGTRLTVV.

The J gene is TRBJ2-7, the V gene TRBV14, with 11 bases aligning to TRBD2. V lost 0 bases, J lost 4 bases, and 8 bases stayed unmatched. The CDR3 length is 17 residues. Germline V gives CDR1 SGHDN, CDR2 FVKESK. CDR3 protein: CASSQDPMTSGEYEQYF. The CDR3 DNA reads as TGTGCCAGCAGCCAAGATCCAATGACTAGCGGGGAGTACGAGCAGTACTTC.

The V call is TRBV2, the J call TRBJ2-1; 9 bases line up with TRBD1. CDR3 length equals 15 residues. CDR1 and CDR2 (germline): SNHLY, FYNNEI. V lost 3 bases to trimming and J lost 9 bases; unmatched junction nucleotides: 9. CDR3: CASSDSRQGVSEQFF. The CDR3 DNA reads TGTGCCAGCAGTGATTCGCGACAGGGGGTTAGTGAGCAGTTCTTC.

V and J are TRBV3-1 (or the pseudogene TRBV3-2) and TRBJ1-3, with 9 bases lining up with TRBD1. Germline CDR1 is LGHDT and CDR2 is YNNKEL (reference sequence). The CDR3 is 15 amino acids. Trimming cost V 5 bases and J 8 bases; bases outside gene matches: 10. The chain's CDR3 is CASSFRDRARDTIYF. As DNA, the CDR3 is TGTGCCAGCAGCTTCCGGGACAGGGCCCGGGACACCATATATTTT.

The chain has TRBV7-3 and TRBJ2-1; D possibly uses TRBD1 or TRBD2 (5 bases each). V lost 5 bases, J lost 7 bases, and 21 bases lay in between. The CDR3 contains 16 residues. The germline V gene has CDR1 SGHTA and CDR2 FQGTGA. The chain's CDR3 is CASSPAGTLTTNEQFF. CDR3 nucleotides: TGTGCCAGCAGCCCCGCTGGGACCCTGACCACTAATGAGCAGTTCTTC.

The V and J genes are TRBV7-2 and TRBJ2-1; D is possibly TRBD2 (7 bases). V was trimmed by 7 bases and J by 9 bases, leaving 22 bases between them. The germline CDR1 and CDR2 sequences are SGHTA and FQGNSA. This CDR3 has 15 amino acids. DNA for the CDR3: TGTGCCAGCATCCAGGGGCGGGGGAGGTCGGTTGAGCAGTTCTTC. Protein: CASIQGRGRSVEQFF. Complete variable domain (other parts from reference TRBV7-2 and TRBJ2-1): GAGVSQSPSNKVTEKGKDVELRCDPISGHTALYWYRQSLGQGLEFLIYFQGNSAPDKSGLPSDRFSAERTGGSVSTLTIQRTQQEDSAVYLCASIQGRGRSVEQFFGPGTRLTVL.

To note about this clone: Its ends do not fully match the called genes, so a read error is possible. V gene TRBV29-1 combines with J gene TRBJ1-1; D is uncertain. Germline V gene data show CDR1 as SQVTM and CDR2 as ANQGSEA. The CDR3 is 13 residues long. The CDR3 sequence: CSVEDPPLYFAVF. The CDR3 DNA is TGCAGCGTTGAAGATCCGCCATTGTACTTTGCGGTCTTT.

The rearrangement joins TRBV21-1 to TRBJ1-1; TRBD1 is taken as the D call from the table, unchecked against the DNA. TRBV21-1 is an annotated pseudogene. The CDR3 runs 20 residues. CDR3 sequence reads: CASSKKGQAWMEVMNTEAFF. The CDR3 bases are TGTGCCAGCAGCAAAAAGGGACAGGCCTGGATGGAAGTGATGAACACTGAAGCTTTCTTT.

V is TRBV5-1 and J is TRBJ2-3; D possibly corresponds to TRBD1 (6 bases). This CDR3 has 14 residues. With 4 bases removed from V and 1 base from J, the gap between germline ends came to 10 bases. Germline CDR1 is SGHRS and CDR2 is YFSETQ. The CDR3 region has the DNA TGCGCCAGCAGCAACAGGGTCCGCACAGATACGCAGTATTTT. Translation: CASSNRVRTDTQYF.

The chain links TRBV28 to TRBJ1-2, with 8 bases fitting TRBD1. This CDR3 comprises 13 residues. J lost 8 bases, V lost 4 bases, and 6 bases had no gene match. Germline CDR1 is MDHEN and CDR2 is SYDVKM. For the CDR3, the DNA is TGTGCCAGCAGTTCGCCGACAGGGGTGGGCTACACCTTC. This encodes CASSSPTGVGYTF.

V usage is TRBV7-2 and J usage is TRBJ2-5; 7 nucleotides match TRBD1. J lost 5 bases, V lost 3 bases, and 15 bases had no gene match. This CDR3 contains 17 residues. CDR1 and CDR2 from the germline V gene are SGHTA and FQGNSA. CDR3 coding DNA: TGTGCCAGCAGCTTCCCATCGGGTAAAGGGGGCAGGGAGACCCAGTACTTC. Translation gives CASSFPSGKGGRETQYF. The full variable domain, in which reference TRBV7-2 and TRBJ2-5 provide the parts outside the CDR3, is GAGVSQSPSNKVTEKGKDVELRCDPISGHTALYWYRQSLGQGLEFLIYFQGNSAPDKSGLPSDRFSAERTGGSVSTLTIQRTQQEDSAVYLCASSFPSGKGGRETQYFGPGTRLLVL.

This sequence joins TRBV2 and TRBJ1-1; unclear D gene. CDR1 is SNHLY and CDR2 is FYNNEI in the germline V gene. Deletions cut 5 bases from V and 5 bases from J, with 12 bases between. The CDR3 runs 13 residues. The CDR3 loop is CASSTEDGTEAFF. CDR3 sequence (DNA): TGTGCCAGCAGTACGGAAGATGGGACTGAAGCTTTCTTT. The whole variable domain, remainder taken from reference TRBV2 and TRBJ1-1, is EPEVTQTPSHQVTQMGQEVILRCVPISNHLYFYWYRQILGQKVEFLVSFYNNEISEKSEIFDDQFSVERPDGSNFTLKIRSTKLEDSAMYFCASSTEDGTEAFFGQGTRLTVV.

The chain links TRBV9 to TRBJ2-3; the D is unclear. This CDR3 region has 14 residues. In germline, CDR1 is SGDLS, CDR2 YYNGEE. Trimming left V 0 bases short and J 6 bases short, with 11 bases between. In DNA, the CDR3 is TGTGCCAGCAGCGTAGGAGTGGGTTTGGATACGCAGTATTTT. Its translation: CASSVGVGLDTQYF.

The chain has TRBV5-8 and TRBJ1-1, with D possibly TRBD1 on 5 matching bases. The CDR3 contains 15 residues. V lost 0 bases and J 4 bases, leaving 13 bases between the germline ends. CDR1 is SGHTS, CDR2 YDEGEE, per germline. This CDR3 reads CASSLVLGVGTEAFF. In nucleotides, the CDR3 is TGTGCCAGCAGCTTGGTTCTGGGGGTTGGCACTGAAGCTTTCTTT.

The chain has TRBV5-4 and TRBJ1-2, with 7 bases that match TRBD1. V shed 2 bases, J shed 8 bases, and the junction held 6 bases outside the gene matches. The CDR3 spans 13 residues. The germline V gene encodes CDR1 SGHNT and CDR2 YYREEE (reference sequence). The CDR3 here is CASSFDRAGGYTF. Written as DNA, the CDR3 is TGTGCCAGCAGCTTTGACAGGGCTGGAGGCTACACCTTC.

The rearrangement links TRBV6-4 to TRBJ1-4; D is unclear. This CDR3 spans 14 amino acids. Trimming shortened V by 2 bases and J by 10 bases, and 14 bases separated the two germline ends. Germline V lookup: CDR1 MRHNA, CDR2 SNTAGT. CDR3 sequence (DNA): TGTGCCAGCAGTGACAGCTACAGAGACGGAAAACTGTTTTTT. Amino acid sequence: CASSDSYRDGKLFF.

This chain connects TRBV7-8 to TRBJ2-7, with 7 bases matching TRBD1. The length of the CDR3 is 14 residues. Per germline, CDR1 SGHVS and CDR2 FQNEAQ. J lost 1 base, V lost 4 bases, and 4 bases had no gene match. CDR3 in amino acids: CASSSQGQSYEQYF. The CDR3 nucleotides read TGTGCCAGCAGCTCACAGGGACAGTCCTACGAGCAGTACTTC.

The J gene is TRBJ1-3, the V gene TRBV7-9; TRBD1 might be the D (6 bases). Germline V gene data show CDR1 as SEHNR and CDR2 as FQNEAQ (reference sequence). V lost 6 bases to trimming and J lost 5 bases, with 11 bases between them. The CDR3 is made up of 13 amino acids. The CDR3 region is CASRRTDRNTIYF. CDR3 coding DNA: TGTGCCAGCAGGAGGACAGATAGAAACACCATATATTTT.

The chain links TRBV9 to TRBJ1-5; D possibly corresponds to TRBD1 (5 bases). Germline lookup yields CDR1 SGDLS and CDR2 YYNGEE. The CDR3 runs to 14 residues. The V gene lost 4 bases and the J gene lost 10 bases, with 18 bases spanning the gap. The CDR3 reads CASSPGRWETPQHF. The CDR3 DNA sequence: TGTGCCAGCAGCCCGGGACGGTGGGAGACCCCCCAGCATTTT.

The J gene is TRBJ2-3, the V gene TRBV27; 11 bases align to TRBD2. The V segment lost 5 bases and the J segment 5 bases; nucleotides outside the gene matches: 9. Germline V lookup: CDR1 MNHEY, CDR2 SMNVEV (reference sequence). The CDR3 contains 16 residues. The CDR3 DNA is TGTGCCAGCAGTCCCGCTAGCGGGAGGTTAATAGATACGCAGTATTTT. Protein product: CASSPASGRLIDTQYF.

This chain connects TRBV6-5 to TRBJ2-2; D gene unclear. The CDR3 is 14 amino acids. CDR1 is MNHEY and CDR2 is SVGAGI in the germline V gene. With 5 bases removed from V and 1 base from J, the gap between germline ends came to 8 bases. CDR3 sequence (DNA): TGTGCCAGCAGTCCACCTAAGAACACCGGGGAGCTGTTTTTT. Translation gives CASSPPKNTGELFF.